This T cell receptor beta chain stems from a study of shared clonotypes between healthy human individuals. TCRdb's table, derived via immunoSEQ multiplex PCR, lists solely in-frame clones and lacks some. Here the sample spans some 510,000 clones, around 74% being singletons. This clone was detected once. The CDR3 is 16 amino acids. The germline V gene encodes CDR1 SQVTM and CDR2 ANQGSEA. The J segment lost 3 bases and the V segment lost 1 base, leaving 12 bases of the junction unmatched. Genomic DNA came from about 90 million PBMCs in unsorted samples. J is TRBJ2-7 and V is TRBV29-1, with 7 bases fitting TRBD2. Source material: PBMCs. The source of this sequence is a woman in her thirties or forties in good health. Some clones in this sample may be carry-over from other donors' samples. CDR3 sequence reads: CSVEGYKGLGNYEQYF. CDR3 bases: TGCAGCGTTGAAGGGTACAAAGGACTAGGGAACTACGAGCAGTACTTC.